These 30 T cell receptor beta chains were all obtained from the same sample, sequenced in a study of blood T cell repertoires in COVID-19. Some clones are missing from TCRdb's copy, which holds only in-frame ones; the method was immunoSEQ multiplex PCR. Here the sample spans 200,000 to 250,000 clones, 65% to 90% being singletons. The sequenced sample was PBMCs or T cells enriched from blood (not recorded which). The receptors here all came from a woman in her 30s who had been exposed to COVID-19.

This clone was recorded only once. CDR3 region: CAWSPPGLSSPTQYF. As DNA, the CDR3 is TGTGCCTGGAGTCCACCGGGACTCTCCTCTCCAACGCAGTATTTT. V usage is TRBV30 and J usage is TRBJ2-3; possible D gene TRBD2, 6 bases. V shed 2 bases and J shed 9 bases, with 21 bases lying between them. In germline, CDR1 is GTSNPN, CDR2 SVGIG (reference sequence). This CDR3 has 15 residues.

The chain joins TRBV18 to TRBJ1-1, with 9 bases aligning to TRBD1. Germline V gene data show CDR1 as KGHSH and CDR2 as LQKENI. This CDR3 is built from 14 residues. V trimming: 5 bases; J trimming: 5 bases; junction bases outside the gene matches: 6. CDR3 sequence (DNA): TGTGCCAGCTCAGGGACAGGGACGGCTACTGAAGCTTTCTTT. It specifies CASSGTGTATEAFF.

The chain links TRBV19 to TRBJ1-6; 10 nucleotides match TRBD1. Germline V gene lookup returns CDR1 LNHDA and CDR2 SQIVND (reference sequence). The J segment lost 7 bases and the V segment lost 7 bases, leaving 4 bases of the junction unmatched. The CDR3 loop spans 14 amino acids. The CDR3 nucleotides read TGTGCCAGTAAAGGGACAGGGGAAAATTCACCCCTCCACTTT. Translating it yields CASKGTGENSPLHF.

The rearrangement links TRBV6-5 to TRBJ2-4; no clear D gene. This CDR3 contains 11 residues. Germline values: CDR1 MNHEY, CDR2 SVGAGI. The germline V and J ends were trimmed by 8 bases and 3 bases, with 5 bases remaining between them. The CDR3 DNA reads TGTGCCAGCCCCAGCAAAAACATTCAGTACTTC. Its protein product is CASPSKNIQYF.

The chain has TRBV14 and TRBJ1-4; D gene uncertain. The CDR3 covers 14 residues. V was clipped by 3 bases and J by 9 bases, with 14 bases between them. Germline-derived CDR1 and CDR2 are SGHDN and FVKESK. As DNA, the CDR3 is TGTGCCAGCAGCCATGAGGGTCGTATGAAAAAACTGTTTTTT. This translates into CASSHEGRMKKLFF.

This clone was seen only a few times. V gene TRBV7-8 combines with J gene TRBJ1-2, with D possibly TRBD1 on 5 matching bases. Per the germline V gene, CDR1 is SGHVS and CDR2 is FQNEAQ. V was trimmed by 5 bases and J by 2 bases, leaving 12 bases between them. CDR3 length: 14 residues. This CDR3 reads CASSPQGGNYGYTF. DNA of the CDR3: TGTGCCAGCAGCCCCCAGGGAGGGAACTATGGCTACACCTTC.

The rearrangement uses TRBV5-1 and TRBJ1-2; 7 bases fit TRBD1. The CDR3 runs to 14 residues. The germline V gene encodes CDR1 SGHRS and CDR2 YFSETQ. Trimming at V came to 0 bases and at J to 7 bases, leaving 6 bases not matched to a gene. CDR3 sequence reads: CASSLASTGVGYTF. Written as DNA, the CDR3 is TGCGCCAGCAGCTTGGCGTCTACAGGGGTTGGCTACACCTTC. Filled out from reference TRBV5-1 and TRBJ1-2, the complete variable domain reads KAGVTQTPRYLIKTRGQQVTLSCSPISGHRSVSWYQQTPGQGLQFLFEYFSETQRNKGNFPGRFSGRQFSNSRSEMNVSTLELGDSALYLCASSLASTGVGYTFGSGTRLTVV.

The chain employs TRBV6-5 and TRBJ2-1; 8 bases agree with TRBD2. Germline assignment: CDR1 MNHEY and CDR2 SVGAGI. This CDR3 region has 15 residues. V gave up 5 bases and J gave up 10 bases; unmatched junction bases: 13. The CDR3 loop is CASSPRGGSVGEQFF. CDR3 sequence (DNA): TGTGCCAGCAGTCCCCGGGGGGGTAGCGTCGGCGAGCAGTTCTTC.

The rearrangement joins TRBV19 to TRBJ1-4; the D is unclear. The CDR3 has 14 amino acids. CDR1 LNHDA and CDR2 SQIVND come from the germline V gene (reference sequence). V lost 2 bases to trimming and J lost 8 bases, with 12 bases between them. CDR3 in DNA: TGTGCCAGTAGTATAATGGGAGGCGTCGAAAAACTGTTTTTT. The encoded protein is CASSIMGGVEKLFF.

V usage is TRBV4-1 and J usage is TRBJ2-7, with TRBD1 matching over 8 bases. Germline trimming cut 2 bases from V and 2 bases from J; bases unmatched to any gene: 2. Germline CDR1 reads MGHRA; CDR2 reads YSYEKL. CDR3 size: 14 residues. CDR3 DNA sequence: TGCGCCAGCAGCCAAATGGACAGGGCCTACGAGCAGTACTTC. Encoded protein: CASSQMDRAYEQYF.

This chain connects TRBV29-1 to TRBJ2-3, with 8 bases that match TRBD1. Germline CDR1 reads SQVTM; CDR2 reads ANQGSEA. Losses at the gene ends were 4 bases for V and 1 base for J; bases not matched to a gene: 10. This CDR3 region has 16 residues. The DNA for the CDR3 is TGCAGCGTTGGGTCCAGGGGGCGCTTTGGCACAGATACGCAGTATTTT. It is translated as CSVGSRGRFGTDTQYF.

J is TRBJ1-5 and V is TRBV19, with D possibly matching TRBD1 (5 bases). CDR3 size: 16 residues. Trimming left V 3 bases short and J 3 bases short, with 15 bases between. Germline lookup yields CDR1 LNHDA and CDR2 SQIVND (reference sequence). The CDR3 DNA sequence: TGTGCCAGTAGTATCGTCGACAGCCAATTCAATCAGCCCCAGCATTTT. Translating gives CASSIVDSQFNQPQHF.

V is TRBV9 and J is TRBJ1-1; no definite D call. The CDR3 loop spans 13 amino acids. Deletions cut 3 bases from V and 3 bases from J, with 9 bases between. Germline assignment: CDR1 SGDLS and CDR2 YYNGEE. CDR3 sequence: CASSARSDTEAFF. CDR3 nucleotides: TGTGCCAGCAGCGCGCGGTCGGACACTGAAGCTTTCTTT. Drawing the rest from reference TRBV9 and TRBJ1-1, the complete variable domain is DSGVTQTPKHLITATGQRVTLRCSPRSGDLSVYWYQQSLDQGLQFLIQYYNGEERAKGNILERFSAQQFPDLHSELNLSSLELGDSALYFCASSARSDTEAFFGQGTRLTVV.

The genes are TRBV5-1 and TRBJ1-2; TRBD1 is a possible D gene (6 bases). From germline, CDR1 is SGHRS and CDR2 YFSETQ. Trimming left V 4 bases short and J 6 bases short, with 13 bases between. This CDR3 has 13 residues. CDR3 sequence reads: CASSLTGRNGYTF. As DNA, the CDR3 is TGCGCCAGCAGCCTCACAGGGCGGAATGGCTACACCTTC.

This rearrangement joins TRBV28 to TRBJ1-2, with unresolved D. This CDR3 spans 16 amino acids. CDR1 MDHEN and CDR2 SYDVKM come from the germline V gene. The V end was cut by 6 bases, the J end by 3 bases, with 20 bases between. The CDR3 nucleotides are TGTGCCAGCAGCACCCCCTCCCAGGCCAAGTACTATGGCTACACCTTC. Amino acids: CASSTPSQAKYYGYTF.

This clone was seen a few times. This chain uses TRBV3-1 (or the pseudogene TRBV3-2) with TRBJ1-1; 10 bases fit TRBD1. Germline CDR1 reads LGHDT; CDR2 reads YNNKEL (reference sequence). CDR3 length equals 14 residues. The ends lost 1 base at V and 11 bases at J; junction bases unmatched: 7. CDR3 amino acids: CASSQGMGQGRAFF. CDR3 bases: TGTGCCAGCAGCCAAGGAATGGGACAGGGGAGGGCTTTCTTT.

V usage is TRBV29-1 and J usage is TRBJ2-7, with 9 bases matching TRBD1. The V segment lost 6 bases and the J segment 5 bases; nucleotides outside the gene matches: 8. The CDR3 extends over 13 amino acids. Germline loops: CDR1 SQVTM, CDR2 ANQGSEA. This chain's CDR3 is CSVGTGPGNEQYF. In nucleotides, the CDR3 is TGCAGCGTCGGGACAGGGCCAGGGAACGAGCAGTACTTC.

This clone was found a few times. The gene calls are TRBV7-8 and TRBJ1-1; 7 bases match TRBD1. The germline CDR1 and CDR2 sequences are SGHVS and FQNEAQ. J gave up 5 bases and V 1 base, and 13 bases lay outside the gene matches. The CDR3 contains 17 residues. The CDR3 nucleotides are TGTGCCAGCAGCTTAGGTAAAGGGGGCACGATACGGACTGAAGCTTTCTTT. Its protein is CASSLGKGGTIRTEAFF.

The chain recombines TRBV7-2 with TRBJ2-1; the D gene is possibly TRBD2 (6 bases). V was pared by 2 bases and J by 1 base, with 15 bases between. This CDR3 spans 17 amino acids. The germline CDR1 and CDR2 sequences are SGHTA and FQGNSA. CDR3 in DNA: TGTGCCAGCAGCTTAATCCCAGCGGGTGTATCCTACAATGAGCAGTTCTTC. Its protein is CASSLIPAGVSYNEQFF.

The rearrangement links TRBV2 to TRBJ1-2; TRBD1 aligns across 9 bases. Trimming took 6 bases from V and 1 from J; bases not matched to a gene: 9. Germline values: CDR1 SNHLY, CDR2 FYNNEI. This CDR3 is built from 16 residues. DNA of the CDR3: TGTGCCAGCAGGGTTCAGACAGGGGGTCGTAACTATGGCTACACCTTC. It specifies CASRVQTGGRNYGYTF. Complete variable domain (other parts from reference TRBV2 and TRBJ1-2): EPEVTQTPSHQVTQMGQEVILRCVPISNHLYFYWYRQILGQKVEFLVSFYNNEISEKSEIFDDQFSVERPDGSNFTLKIRSTKLEDSAMYFCASRVQTGGRNYGYTFGSGTRLTVV.

J is TRBJ2-7 and V is TRBV3-1 (or the pseudogene TRBV3-2), with 10 bases matching TRBD2. Per germline, CDR1 LGHDT and CDR2 YNNKEL (reference sequence). The CDR3 has 16 residues. V lost 1 base to trimming and J lost 3 bases; unmatched junction nucleotides: 6. The CDR3 bases are TGTGCCAGCAGCCAAGTTTCGGTAGCGGGGGGCTACGAGCAGTACTTC. Amino acid sequence: CASSQVSVAGGYEQYF.

This chain joins TRBV11-3 and TRBJ1-2, with 8 bases aligning to TRBD1. The J segment lost 4 bases and the V segment lost 3 bases, leaving 4 bases of the junction unmatched. The CDR3 is 14 amino acids. Germline CDR1 SGHNT, CDR2 YENEEA. CDR3 coding DNA: TGTGCCAGCAGCTTTGGGCAGGGGGCCTATGGCTACACCTTC. Residues: CASSFGQGAYGYTF.

Judged by abundance, this clone is medium-sized. The chain recombines TRBV27 with TRBJ1-2, with 9 bases that match TRBD1. The CDR3 has 16 amino acids. The ends lost 10 bases at V and 2 bases at J; junction bases unmatched: 14. Looked up from germline, CDR1 is MNHEY and CDR2 is SMNVEV (reference sequence). The CDR3, as DNA: TGTGCCACCTTGGCCGGGACAGGGACCCAAAACTATGGCTACACCTTC. Encoded protein: CATLAGTGTQNYGYTF.

The V gene is TRBV2, the J gene TRBJ1-3, with TRBD1 identical over 7 bases. After removal of 4 bases from V and 0 bases from J, the junction contained 3 bases not matched to a gene. Germline-derived CDR1 and CDR2 are SNHLY and FYNNEI. The CDR3 spans 15 residues. The CDR3, as DNA: TGTGCCAGCAGTGGGAGGACAGGCTCTGGAAACACCATATATTTT. The encoded protein is CASSGRTGSGNTIYF.

This clone was counted a single time. This chain links TRBV3-1 (or the pseudogene TRBV3-2) with TRBJ2-3, with D possibly TRBD2 on 6 matching bases. The V gene's germline CDR1 is LGHDT and CDR2 YNNKEL (reference sequence). V lost 1 base to trimming and J lost 8 bases, with 13 bases between them. This CDR3 has 14 amino acids. CDR3 DNA sequence: TGTGCCAGCAGCCAAGGAGTCGTGGAGGGTACGCAGTATTTT. Protein sequence: CASSQGVVEGTQYF.

The chain couples TRBV19 to TRBJ2-6; 11 bases align to TRBD1. Germline values: CDR1 LNHDA, CDR2 SQIVND (reference sequence). There are 18 residues in the CDR3. The trim removed 4 bases at V and 4 bases at J, leaving 9 bases unmatched. CDR3 residues: CASSTRTGGESGANVLTF. CDR3 DNA sequence: TGTGCCAGTAGTACACGGACAGGGGGCGAGTCGGGGGCCAACGTCCTGACTTTC.

The CDR3 nucleotides read TGTGCCAGCAGTTATCGACAGAAAGAGACCCAGTACTTC. Encoded protein: CASSYRQKETQYF. This sequence joins TRBV6-5 and TRBJ2-5, with D perhaps matching TRBD1 (5 bases). The CDR3 is 13 amino acids. Germline V CDR1 and CDR2: MNHEY, SVGAGI. Trimming took off 3 bases at V and 3 bases at J, with 8 bases between the two ends.

The V gene is TRBV15, the J gene TRBJ1-3; a weak D match, TRBD1 (5 bases). Germline CDR1 LNHNV, CDR2 YYDKDF (reference sequence). The CDR3 spans 14 residues. With 7 bases removed from V and 3 bases from J, the gap between germline ends came to 13 bases. The CDR3 coding sequence is TGTGCCACCACCTCTGGGGCCGGTGGAAACACCATATATTTT. It yields the protein CATTSGAGGNTIYF.

This clone has just a few counts. The rearrangement uses TRBV6-1 and TRBJ1-6, with a tentative D call TRBD1 (6 bases). V was clipped by 0 bases and J by 0 bases, with 15 bases between them. The CDR3 sequence is 19 residues long. Germline V lookup: CDR1 MNHNS, CDR2 SASEGT. The CDR3 bases are TGTGCCAGCAGTGAAGCAGGACAGTTTGTATTCTCCTATAATTCACCCCTCCACTTT. Residues: CASSEAGQFVFSYNSPLHF.

The chain employs TRBV30 and TRBJ1-6; no definite D call. CDR1 GTSNPN and CDR2 SVGIG come from the germline V gene (reference sequence). The V and J ends lost 2 bases and 4 bases respectively, with 9 bases between them. The CDR3 sequence is 14 residues long. CDR3 residues: CAWSRGGYNSPLHF. DNA of the CDR3: TGTGCCTGGAGTCGGGGTGGGTATAATTCACCCCTCCACTTT.